This T cell receptor (beta chain) was identified during a study of CD8 T cells in Susac syndrome. Roughly 0.45 to 1 ug RNA was reverse transcribed with random hexamers. Each CDR3 protein is one row after TCRdb ran MiXCR on the immunoSEQ multiplex PCR reads. The profile shows 150,000 to 200,000 distinct CDR3 sequences, over 90% of them singletons. This clonotype was sampled from a human donor with Susac syndrome. The sequencing input was CD8+ T cells from PBMCs.

CDR3 loop: CASSEGSPGFYEQYF. DNA for the CDR3: TGTGCCAGCAGTGAAGGGTCCCCGGGATTTTACGAGCAGTACTTC. V is TRBV25-1 and J is TRBJ2-7; D may be TRBD2 (5 bases). The CDR3 is 15 amino acids. Trimming removed 2 bases from V and 4 bases from J, with 15 bases in between. Germline assignment: CDR1 MGHDK and CDR2 SYGVNS.